A single sample is the source of the 14 T cell receptor beta chains below, sequenced in a study of vaccination and CD4 T cells after COVID-19. Indicated treatment: roughly ten-day PBMC culture with coronavirus spike peptide pools or control peptides (ViraFEST assay). The assay that was used to sequence DNA from cultured CD4+ T cells was the Oncomine TCR Beta short-read assay. TCRdb independently ran MiXCR on the PCR reads; one entry per CDR3 protein. The repertoire holds fewer than 15,000 distinct CDR3 sequences, with around 60% as singletons. These receptors have no identified antigens. Input material: CD4+ T cells from blood, cultured in vitro. The receptor source for this set is a human donor who had recovered from COVID-19.

DNA of the CDR3: TGTGCCAGCAGCTTCCGGACAGGGGTCACTCGCACAGATACGCAGTATTTT. Protein sequence: CASSFRTGVTRTDTQYF. The V gene is TRBV7-9, the J gene TRBJ2-3, with 9 bases lining up with TRBD1. Germline values: CDR1 SEHNR, CDR2 FQNEAQ (reference sequence). With V trimmed by 3 bases and J by 1 base, 8 bases remained unmatched. The CDR3 length is 17 residues.

The chain employs TRBV20-1 and TRBJ2-3; the match to TRBD2 covers 10 bases. CDR3 length: 13 residues. Trimming at V came to 7 bases and at J to 4 bases, leaving 5 bases not matched to a gene. Germline V CDR1 and CDR2: DFQATT, SNEGSKA (reference sequence). For the CDR3, the DNA is TGCAGTGTAGGGACTAGCGTATCAGATACGCAGTATTTT. Protein sequence: CSVGTSVSDTQYF.

This clonotype was seen more than once but under ten times. This chain uses TRBV6-1 with TRBJ1-1; 7 bases match TRBD1. Germline lookup yields CDR1 MNHNS and CDR2 SASEGT. The CDR3 has 15 amino acids. The trim removed 6 bases at V and 2 bases at J, leaving 9 bases unmatched. The DNA for the CDR3 is TGTGCCAGCAGCCGACGGGGACAGCCTAACACTGAAGCTTTCTTT. It is translated as CASSRRGQPNTEAFF.

This chain joins TRBV2 and TRBJ1-6; D gene uncertain. Trimming stripped 8 bases from V and 5 bases from J, with 7 bases between. The CDR3 sequence is 12 residues long. Germline CDR1 and CDR2: SNHLY and FYNNEI. Here the CDR3 DNA reads TGTGCCAGCGTTCGTGATAATTCACCCCTCCACTTT. This codes for CASVRDNSPLHF.

In its sample, this clonotype was seen a few times. V gene TRBV10-1 combines with J gene TRBJ1-2; 10 positions agree with TRBD1. The germline V gene encodes CDR1 WNHNN and CDR2 SYGVQD (reference sequence). The CDR3 consists of 16 residues. V shed 5 bases, J shed 3 bases, and the junction held 9 bases outside the gene matches. The CDR3 sequence is CASSSGTGAPDYGYTF. The CDR3, as DNA: TGCGCCAGCAGTTCCGGGACAGGGGCTCCGGACTATGGCTACACCTTC.

V gene TRBV30 combines with J gene TRBJ1-2, with TRBD1 matching 7 bases. Germline CDR1 and CDR2: GTSNPN and SVGIG (reference sequence). V was pared by 4 bases and J by 6 bases, with 23 bases of the junction left unmatched. CDR3 length equals 18 residues. The CDR3 sequence: CAWIGGDPDRRARHGYTF. CDR3 nucleotides: TGTGCCTGGATAGGGGGCGACCCGGACCGCAGGGCCCGCCATGGCTACACCTTC.

The chain employs TRBV11-2 and TRBJ2-3, with D possibly TRBD1 on 6 matching bases. The CDR3 sequence is 13 residues long. Germline-derived CDR1 and CDR2 are SGHAT and FQNNGV. V was cut by 3 bases and J by 4 bases, with 8 bases left in between. In DNA, the CDR3 is TGTGCCAGCAGCTTTGAGGGGGCAGATACGCAGTATTTT. This sequence encodes CASSFEGADTQYF.

The gene calls are TRBV7-2 and TRBJ2-7; maybe TRBD2 (6 bases). CDR3 size: 16 residues. Germline V gene data show CDR1 as SGHTA and CDR2 as FQGNSA. Between the trimmed V and J ends, which lost 3 bases and 0 bases, there was a span of 15 bases. As DNA, the CDR3 is TGTGCCAGCAGCTTCGATGAGGGAGGTTTCTCCTACGAGCAGTACTTC. Amino acids: CASSFDEGGFSYEQYF. Together with reference TRBV7-2 and TRBJ2-7, the CDR3 gives the full variable domain: GAGVSQSPSNKVTEKGKDVELRCDPISGHTALYWYRQSLGQGLEFLIYFQGNSAPDKSGLPSDRFSAERTGGSVSTLTIQRTQQEDSAVYLCASSFDEGGFSYEQYFGPGTRLTVT.

This chain links TRBV4-3 with TRBJ1-1; 9 positions agree with TRBD1. CDR3 length: 14 residues. Germline-derived CDR1 and CDR2 are LGHNA and YSLEER. V trimming: 2 bases; J trimming: 4 bases; junction bases outside the gene matches: 2. The CDR3 nucleotides read TGCGCCAGCAGCCAAACGACAGGGGGCACTGAAGCTTTCTTT. Translated, it gives CASSQTTGGTEAFF.

The chain recombines TRBV28 with TRBJ1-5; D unresolved. The V gene lost 4 bases and the J gene lost 3 bases, with 13 bases spanning the gap. From germline, CDR1 is MDHEN and CDR2 SYDVKM. The CDR3 spans 15 residues. The DNA for the CDR3 is TGTGCCAGCAGTTCCCTCGCCAGGATCAATCAGCCCCAGCATTTT. It encodes CASSSLARINQPQHF.

This chain's CDR3 is CASSLSRDWDYGYTF. CDR3 bases: TGTGCCAGCAGCTTATCTAGGGATTGGGACTATGGCTACACCTTC. This rearrangement joins TRBV7-2 to TRBJ1-2; D is ambiguous. The CDR3 is 15 amino acids. V was clipped by 2 bases and J by 3 bases, with 13 bases between them. The V gene's germline CDR1 is SGHTA and CDR2 FQGNSA.

CDR3 DNA: TGCAGTGCTAGAGATGGACAGGCAGAGACCCAGTACTTC. Residues: CSARDGQAETQYF. The rearrangement links TRBV20-1 to TRBJ2-5; 7 bases line up with TRBD1. J was trimmed by 4 bases and V by 0 bases; bases with no gene match: 2. The CDR3 runs 13 residues. Germline V gives CDR1 DFQATT, CDR2 SNEGSKA (reference sequence).

This clonotype was detected only a few times. V and J are TRBV20-1 and TRBJ2-2; 7 bases align to TRBD2. V shed 6 bases and J 1 base; nucleotides not matched to a gene: 8. CDR1 and CDR2 from the germline V gene are DFQATT and SNEGSKA (reference sequence). This CDR3 is 15 amino acids long. CDR3 loop: CSARRASGNTGELFF. CDR3 DNA: TGCAGTGCCCGCCGGGCTAGCGGGAACACCGGGGAGCTGTTTTTT.

The chain recombines TRBV5-1 with TRBJ2-5; D unclear. The CDR3 extends over 14 amino acids. V was pared by 0 bases and J by 1 base, with 7 bases between. Germline V gene lookup returns CDR1 SGHRS and CDR2 YFSETQ. The CDR3 DNA sequence: TGCGCCAGCAGCTTGGCCCGGATCCAAGAGACCCAGTACTTC. The encoded protein is CASSLARIQETQYF.